This entry is about one T cell receptor beta chain. Primers for the PCR totalled 60 Vbeta and 13 Jbeta. Libraries were prepared by immunoSEQ multiplex PCR; TCRdb keeps only in-frame clonotypes and omits some of them. Of just over 200,000 clones listed, under 70% were seen once; the top ten hold about 3%. This entry comes from a study of cytomegalovirus exposure and HLA in healthy donors. Sequencing used PBMCs. This TCR came from a man aged 35 to 55 in good health and CMV-seropositive.

The CDR3 here is CASSLEGDEQYF. CDR3 sequence (DNA): TGTGCCAGCAGCTTAGAAGGGGATGAGCAGTACTTC. The chain carries TRBV7-9 and TRBJ2-7, with D maybe TRBD1 (5 bases). Germline V gene sequence: CDR1 SEHNR, CDR2 FQNEAQ (reference sequence). This CDR3 contains 12 residues. Trimming removed 1 base from V and 7 bases from J, with 8 bases in between.